The entry that follows covers one TCR beta chain sequence. The entry originates in a study of blood T cell repertoires in COVID-19. Across the whole study: The United States, Italy and Spain supplied acute and convalescent COVID-19 samples.

The CDR3 covers 14 residues. Germline V gene sequence: CDR1 SGHTS, CDR2 YDEGEE. The V gene end was trimmed by 4 bases and the J gene end by 3 bases; junction bases not matched to a gene: 6. TCRdb keeps only in-frame clones here, not all; method: immunoSEQ multiplex PCR. The sample consists of around 260,000 clones, roughly 86% of them appearing once. The clonotype comes from a woman aged 45-60 years with acute or convalescent COVID-19. The sample was peripheral blood. The chain combines TRBV5-8 with TRBJ1-2; 7 positions agree with TRBD1. The CDR3 sequence is CASSKRTGDYGYTF. Here the CDR3 DNA reads TGTGCCAGCAGCAAACGGACAGGAGACTATGGCTACACCTTC.